This T cell receptor beta chain was captured in a study of blood T cell repertoires in COVID-19. Per the germline V gene, CDR1 is SGHNT and CDR2 is YENEEA. J was trimmed by 6 bases and V by 4 bases; bases with no gene match: 6. The CDR3 runs to 14 residues. Only in-frame clones appear in the TCRdb table, and some are missing; sequencing was by immunoSEQ multiplex PCR. The table shows 30,000 or so clones, with roughly 84% occurring only once. Sequencing was performed on peripheral blood. The sequence was obtained from an elderly man with active COVID-19. The genes are TRBV11-3 and TRBJ2-7, with 10 nucleotides matching TRBD1. The CDR3 region is CASSSGTGASEQYF. The CDR3 nucleotides are TGTGCCAGCAGCTCTGGGACAGGGGCTTCCGAGCAGTACTTC.